A single sample gave rise to the 6 T cell receptor beta chains below, sequenced in a study of blood T cell repertoires in COVID-19 (dated by TCRdb to about 2020). The method was the immunoSEQ multiplex PCR assay. TCRdb mirrors the immuneACCESS table, restricted to in-frame sequences. Some clones are absent from its copies; in checked studies, under half trace to an unresolved V gene, and the reason for the others is unknown. For this sample there are 300,000 or so clones; roughly 85% appear just once. Approximately 4.6% of the sample is held by the ten biggest clonotypes. Sample: PBMCs or T cells enriched from blood (not recorded which). The origin of the receptors is a woman aged 40 to 50 with acute COVID-19.

CDR3 coding DNA: TGCAGTGCCGCGACGGGGGAGCAGTACTTC. This sequence encodes CSAATGEQYF. The chain is built from TRBV20-1 and TRBJ2-7; a weak D match, TRBD2 (5 bases). CDR1 is DFQATT and CDR2 is SNEGSKA in the germline V gene (reference sequence). Trimming shortened V by 6 bases and J by 7 bases, and 10 bases separated the two germline ends. This CDR3 is built from 10 residues.

Here the CDR3 DNA reads TGCGCCAGCAGCAAAGGAACAGGCCGAGAGACCCAGTACTTC. Its translation: CASSKGTGRETQYF. This rearrangement joins TRBV5-1 to TRBJ2-5; TRBD1 is a possible D gene (5 bases). This CDR3 contains 14 residues. Trimming took 4 bases from V and 4 from J, leaving 14 bases between them. Looked up from germline, CDR1 is SGHRS and CDR2 is YFSETQ.

This clone showed up just a few times. This chain joins TRBV9 and TRBJ2-2; TRBD2 matches 10 bases. Germline V CDR1 and CDR2: SGDLS, YYNGEE. V shed 4 bases, J shed 6 bases, and the junction held 18 bases outside the gene matches. The CDR3 runs 19 residues. The DNA of the CDR3 is TGTGCCAGCAGCCCACGGTCGGCTAGCGGGAGAAGTCGGTCCGGGGAGCTGTTTTTT. Amino acids: CASSPRSASGRSRSGELFF.

This chain joins TRBV27 and TRBJ1-5; D is undetermined. This CDR3 has 17 residues. V was trimmed by 5 bases and J by 7 bases, leaving 24 bases between them. Germline V gives CDR1 MNHEY, CDR2 SMNVEV (reference sequence). CDR3 DNA: TGTGCCAGCAGTGGCCGCCCCCCCCATGCGGGTGGACAGCCCCAGCATTTT. It yields the protein CASSGRPPHAGGQPQHF.

V and J are TRBV12-3 or TRBV12-4 and TRBJ1-5; unclear D gene. The V gene lost 6 bases and the J gene lost 4 bases, with 7 bases spanning the gap. The CDR3 length is 12 residues. The DNA of the CDR3 is TGTGCCAGCAGCCCTGTAAATCAGCCCCAGCATTTT. Protein product: CASSPVNQPQHF.

The sample holds one count of this clone. The chain carries TRBV10-3 and TRBJ1-1, with 8 bases identical to TRBD1. The CDR3 extends over 12 amino acids. CDR1 is ENHRY, CDR2 SYGVKD, per germline. The V segment lost 6 bases and the J segment 7 bases; nucleotides outside the gene matches: 4. The CDR3 nucleotides read TGTGCCATCAGACTAACAGGGGGTGAAGCTTTCTTT. Amino acids: CAIRLTGGEAFF.